This TCR beta chain is drawn from a study of PD-L1 blockade in urothelial cancer. Across the whole study: Patients went on atezolizumab at some point between 2013 and 2015, receiving 1,200 mg intravenously every 3 weeks. Blood analyses occurred 3 weeks (second dose) and 6 weeks post treatment start. Study-wide results and caveats: Stronger expansion of tumor-associated clones in blood at 3 weeks distinguished durable-benefit patients.

Libraries were prepared by immunoSEQ multiplex PCR; TCRdb keeps only in-frame clonotypes and omits some of them. The data show 50,000 or so clones, roughly four fifths seen once. A remark on this clone: Its antigen is currently unknown.

Germline values: CDR1 SGHRS, CDR2 YFSETQ. Trimming at V came to 4 bases and at J to 5 bases, leaving 13 bases not matched to a gene. There are 17 residues in the CDR3. The V call is TRBV5-1, the J call TRBJ2-7; 12 bases line up with TRBD2. Sequenced material: PBMCs, taken around atezolizumab (anti-PD-L1) treatment. The clonotype originates from a man aged 65 to 85 with urothelial cancer. CDR3 DNA sequence: TGCGCCAGCAGCCTGACTAGCGGGAGAGGGAGGATGCACGAGCAGTACTTC. Amino acids: CASSLTSGRGRMHEQYF.